This is a list of T cell receptor beta chains from one sample in a study of blood T cells in healthy people across ages. TCRdb analysed the 5' RACE reads with MiXCR anew, one entry per CDR3 protein. The repertoire holds about 1,600,000 distinct CDR3 sequences, with approximately 42% as singletons. Input material: blood. These receptors all stem from a young woman in good health. Each CDR3 is given with its conserved first and last residue. The D gene is left open where the match is weak. Not all rows give a size; the values are once, few, many and, for expanded clones, a class.

v_call	j_call	clone_size	d_call	cdr3_aa	cdr3_nt
TRBV12-3/TRBV12-4	TRBJ1-1	.	.	CASSGTTGWEAFF	TGTGCCAGCTCCGGCACAACAGGGTGGGAAGCTTTCTTT
TRBV9	TRBJ2-1	.	.	CASSLDTRAGDEQFF	TGTGCCAGCAGCCTGGATACGAGGGCCGGAGATGAGCAGTTCTTC
TRBV29-1	TRBJ2-5	few	TRBD2	CSGRGYQETQYF	TGCAGTGGGCGGGGGTACCAAGAGACCCAGTACTTC
TRBV28	TRBJ1-5	.	.	CASRPDTSSNQPQHF	TGTGCCAGCAGACCCGACACCTCTAGCAATCAGCCCCAGCATTTT
TRBV28	TRBJ1-2	.	.	CASSSGAQGNYGYTF	TGTGCCAGCAGTTCTGGGGCACAGGGCAACTATGGCTACACCTTC
TRBV4-2	TRBJ2-3	.	.	CASSQDGSSRPDTQYF	TGTGCCAGCAGCCAAGATGGTAGCAGCCGTCCAGATACGCAGTATTTT
TRBV14	TRBJ2-1	few	.	CASSNELGLTFDEQFF	TGTGCCAGCAGCAACGAACTAGGCCTAACCTTCGATGAGCAGTTCTTC
TRBV7-2	TRBJ2-3	few	TRBD1	CASSLDPGQGDTQYF	TGTGCCAGCAGCCTGGACCCTGGACAGGGTGATACGCAGTATTTT
TRBV5-1	TRBJ2-7	many	.	CASSLRGSYEQYF	TGTGCCAGCAGTTTACGGGGATCCTACGAGCAGTACTTC
TRBV25-1	TRBJ2-1	.	.	CASSEMGAPLKDEQFF	TGTGCCAGCAGTGAAATGGGGGCCCCACTAAAGGATGAGCAGTTCTTC
TRBV20-1	TRBJ2-2	.	TRBD2	CSARDLTSGNTGGLFF	TGCAGTGCTAGAGATCTCACTAGCGGGAACACCGGGGGGCTGTTTTTT
TRBV3-1	TRBJ1-1	few	.	CASSQVGGDAEAFF	TGTGCCAGCAGCCAAGTGGGCGGTGACGCTGAAGCTTTCTTT
TRBV2	TRBJ2-5	few	.	CASSDGRGTTNQETQYF	TGTGCCAGCAGTGATGGAAGGGGAACCACCAACCAAGAGACCCAGTACTTC
TRBV28	TRBJ2-3	.	.	CASSLGRSDVLDTQYF	TGTGCCAGCAGTTTAGGTAGATCCGATGTATTAGATACGCAGTATTTT
TRBV7-9	TRBJ1-2	.	.	CASSFEREDYGYTF	TGTGCCAGCAGCTTTGAGCGTGAGGACTATGGCTACACCTTC
TRBV9	TRBJ1-2	.	TRBD1	CASSAGQGTYGYTF	TGTGCCAGCAGCGCCGGACAGGGTACCTATGGCTACACCTTC
TRBV24-1	TRBJ2-7	few	.	CATSGWGSEQYF	TGTGCCACCAGTGGATGGGGTTCCGAGCAGTACTTC
TRBV10-3	TRBJ2-6	.	.	CAIGQISGANVLTF	TGTGCCATCGGACAGATCTCTGGGGCCAACGTCCTGACTTTC
TRBV4-1	TRBJ1-1	.	TRBD1	CASSPGGTTRGQAERGTEAFF	TGCGCCAGCAGCCCAGGGGGTACTACCAGAGGACAGGCGGAACGAGGTACTGAAGCTTTCTTT
TRBV7-2	TRBJ2-5	few	.	CASSLVSVGSAGETQYF	TGTGCCAGCAGCTTAGTATCGGTGGGGTCAGCAGGAGAGACCCAGTACTTC
TRBV28	TRBJ1-2	.	TRBD1	CASSFRTGTVYGYTF	TGTGCCAGCAGTTTCCGAACCGGGACAGTCTATGGCTACACCTTC
TRBV23-1	TRBJ2-3	.	TRBD2	CASRPRGTSGSSTDTQYF	TGCGCCAGCAGACCGAGAGGGACTAGCGGATCTAGCACAGATACGCAGTATTTT